A single T cell receptor (beta chain) is shown here with its context. These data come from a study of PD-L1 blockade in urothelial cancer. Study summary: The authors examined blood 3 weeks (second dose) and 6 weeks after treatment start. There were a median of around 140,000 T cells in blood samples.

The method was immunoSEQ multiplex PCR; TCRdb's version includes in-frame clones alone and lacks a portion of them. The repertoire holds about 42,000 clones, with 81% as singletons. Source: PBMCs, taken around atezolizumab (anti-PD-L1) treatment. The receptor comes from a man between 65 and 85 years old with urothelial cancer.

The CDR3 loop reads CASSPSVLPGLAGEGETQYF. The CDR3 DNA reads as TGTGCCAGCAGCCCCTCCGTCCTCCCGGGACTAGCGGGAGAAGGGGAGACCCAGTACTTC. The rearrangement uses TRBV9 and TRBJ2-5; 14 nucleotides line up with TRBD2. CDR3 length equals 20 residues. Germline V gene sequence: CDR1 SGDLS, CDR2 YYNGEE. V was clipped by 4 bases and J by 5 bases; unmatched bases: 19.